In its sample, the clone carrying this T cell receptor (beta chain) was seen a few times. This entry belongs to a study of human T cells and chemical hapten exposure. The germline V gene encodes CDR1 SGHTA and CDR2 FQGTGA. CDR3 length: 14 residues. Trimming stripped 0 bases from V and 0 bases from J, with 4 bases between. Described time point: patch test 2, 6 weeks after DPC sensitization. Treatment of the sample: therapeutic diphenylcyclopropenone sensitization with weekly scalp DPC. Alopecia patients, 18 to 70 years old and DPC-suitable, served as donors. From whole blood left unfractionated, total RNA was extracted. One entry per CDR3 protein results from TCRdb running MiXCR on the RACE reads. Of some 88,000 distinct CDR3 sequences in the sample, approximately 11% are singletons; the top ten hold less than 2.5%.

Sample: whole blood, taken in connection with sensitization to the hapten diphenylcyclopropenone (DPC). The chain joins TRBV7-3 to TRBJ2-3, with D unclear. This clonotype originated in a man in his forties with alopecia areata. Some clones in this sample may be carry-over from other donors' samples. The CDR3, as DNA: TGTGCCAGCAGCTTAACGTCTAGCACAGATACGCAGTATTTT. The encoded protein is CASSLTSSTDTQYF. Supplemented by reference TRBV7-3 and TRBJ2-3, the full variable domain reads GAGVSQTPSNKVTEKGKYVELRCDPISGHTALYWYRQSLGQGPEFLIYFQGTGAADDSGLPNDRFFAVRPEGSVSTLKIQRTERGDSAVYLCASSLTSSTDTQYFGPGTRLTVL.